This TCR beta chain was sequenced in a study of blood T cell repertoires in COVID-19. The wider study: Sources were T cells, B-cell-depleted T cells, or PBMCs; the material itself was cDNA or gDNA.

CDR1 MGHDK and CDR2 SYGVNS come from the germline V gene. The CDR3 totals 14 residues. The junction had 6 bases not matched to a gene; V was cut back by 1 base and J by 8 bases. Measured with immunoSEQ multiplex PCR; TCRdb has only the in-frame clones, and not every one. The sample yields roughly 250,000 clones, 88% seen once. Sequencing input: peripheral blood. This clonotype originated in a woman aged 40 to 50 who had recovered from COVID-19. The chain links TRBV25-1 to TRBJ1-2, with TRBD1 matching 8 bases. CDR3: CASSELGRGLGYTF. The CDR3 DNA reads as TGTGCCAGCAGTGAATTGGGCAGGGGGCTAGGCTACACCTTC.